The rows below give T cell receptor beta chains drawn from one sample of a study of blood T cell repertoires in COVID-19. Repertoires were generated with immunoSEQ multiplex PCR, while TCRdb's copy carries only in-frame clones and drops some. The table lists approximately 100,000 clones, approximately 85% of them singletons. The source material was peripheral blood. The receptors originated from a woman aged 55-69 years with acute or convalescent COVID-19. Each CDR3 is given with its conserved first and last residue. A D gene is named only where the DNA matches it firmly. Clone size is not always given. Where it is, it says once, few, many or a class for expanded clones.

TGTGCCAGCAGCGCGACAGCTACGGGAGGCTATGGCTACACCTTC,CASSATATGGYGYTF,TRBJ1-2,-,TRBV5-6,-
TGTGCCAGCAGCCAAGGAACTAGGTACAATGAGCAGTTCTTC,CASSQGTRYNEQFF,TRBJ2-1,-,TRBV3-1/TRBV3-2,-
TGTGCCATCAGTGATGGACAGGGCGCCTATGGCTACACCTTC,CAISDGQGAYGYTF,TRBJ1-2,TRBD1,TRBV10-3,-
TGTGCCAGCAGCTTAACCTCTAGCGGCTCCTACAATGAGCAGTTCTTC,CASSLTSSGSYNEQFF,TRBJ2-1,TRBD2,TRBV7-6,-
TGTGCCAGCAGTTACAACATAAAAATGAACACTGAAGCTTTCTTT,CASSYNIKMNTEAFF,TRBJ1-1,-,TRBV27,-
TGTGCCTGGAAAACAGGGATCTCCTCCTACGAGCAGTACTTC,CAWKTGISSYEQYF,TRBJ2-7,-,TRBV30,-
TGCGCCAGCAGCTTGGATATGGGAGAGGGAGCTTTCTTT,CASSLDMGEGAFF,TRBJ1-1,-,TRBV5-1,-
TGTGCCTTCATAATGAGAAGGGGAATGAACACTGAAGCTTTCTTT,CAFIMRRGMNTEAFF,TRBJ1-1,-,TRBV30,once
TGTGCCAGCACGGGGGTTGCGACTAATTCACCCCTCCACTTT,CASTGVATNSPLHF,TRBJ1-6,-,TRBV21-1,-
TGTGCCAGCAGTTTCGCCGGACAGGGGCAGTTCTTC,CASSFAGQGQFF,TRBJ2-1,TRBD1,TRBV6-5,few
TGCAGCGTTTCGGGGGGCTCAGAGACCCAGTACTTC,CSVSGGSETQYF,TRBJ2-5,-,TRBV29-1,-
TGTGCCAGCAGCCCAGGACTGGGCACAGATACGCAGTATTTT,CASSPGLGTDTQYF,TRBJ2-3,-,TRBV4-2,-
TGTGCCAGCAGCTTGGCAGGGGTCGGCTATGGCTACACCTTC,CASSLAGVGYGYTF,TRBJ1-2,-,TRBV5-4,-
TGTGCCAGCAGTGTCGGCGGCGGGAGAGACCTCCAAGAGACCCAGTACTTC,CASSVGGGRDLQETQYF,TRBJ2-5,TRBD2,TRBV6-1,-
TGCAGCGTTTGGACTAGCCGGAACCCAGATACGCAGTATTTT,CSVWTSRNPDTQYF,TRBJ2-3,TRBD2,TRBV29-1,-
TGTGCCATCGCCACAGGGCGAGTTCCAGATACGCAGTATTTT,CAIATGRVPDTQYF,TRBJ2-3,-,TRBV10-3,-
TGTGCCAGCAGTGCAGCACAGGGGGGCGTCGAAGCTTTCTTT,CASSAAQGGVEAFF,TRBJ1-1,TRBD1,TRBV6-1,-
TGTGCCAGCAGTACGGGACAGGGTCTTTCCACTGAAGCTTTCTTT,CASSTGQGLSTEAFF,TRBJ1-1,TRBD1,TRBV6-6,-
TGTGCCAGCAGCCAAGCAAAGGGGGTCAATCAGCCCCAGCATTTT,CASSQAKGVNQPQHF,TRBJ1-5,-,TRBV4-2,-
TGTGCCAGCAGCCAAGATACCCGGACAGGCTATGGCTACACCTTC,CASSQDTRTGYGYTF,TRBJ1-2,TRBD1,TRBV14,-
TGTGCCAGCAGTTTTGGTGAGAGCCTAATAATCGGCCAGTACTTC,CASSFGESLIIGQYF,TRBJ2-5,-,TRBV6-2/TRBV6-3,few
TGTGCCACCAGCAGAGTGGGTGGGGGCGAGGGCTTTGGTGAGCAGTTCTTC,CATSRVGGGEGFGEQFF,TRBJ2-1,-,TRBV15,once
TGTGCCAGCAGTCGGAGAGCTAACTATGGCTACACCTTC,CASSRRANYGYTF,TRBJ1-2,-,TRBV2,-
TGTGCCAGCAGCTTAGAACAGTACAATGAGCAGTTCTTC,CASSLEQYNEQFF,TRBJ2-1,-,TRBV11-2,-
TGTGCCAGCAGCTTGGGTATAGCGGGAGGATCTGAGACCCAGTACTTC,CASSLGIAGGSETQYF,TRBJ2-5,TRBD2,TRBV5-4,-
TGTGCCAGTAGCTCCCGACAGGGTGGAACTGAAGCTTTCTTT,CASSSRQGGTEAFF,TRBJ1-1,TRBD1,TRBV19,-
TGTGCCAGCAGTGAAGGGTGGACAGGCAGAGGGCTCGAAGCTTTCTTT,CASSEGWTGRGLEAFF,TRBJ1-1,TRBD1,TRBV6-1,-
TGTGCCAGCAGTTTATCACTAGGGGGCTACGAGCAGTACTTC,CASSLSLGGYEQYF,TRBJ2-7,-,TRBV27,-
TGTGCCAGCAGCAGCCCCTCCGGGACAGGGACCAATGAGCAGTTCTTC,CASSSPSGTGTNEQFF,TRBJ2-1,TRBD1,TRBV27,-